Following are 16 T cell receptor beta chains from one sample sequenced in a study of blood T cells in healthy people across ages. Through a sample-barcoded 5' primer and a J-beta primer mix, a second PCR was run for roughly 6 to 11 cycles. TCRdb processed the 5' RACE reads anew with MiXCR; each CDR3 protein has one entry. The table records over a million distinct CDR3 sequences, around 42% of them present only once. Sequencing used blood. The receptors here all came from a woman between 18 and 30 years old in good health.

This clonotype showed up just once. This chain uses TRBV6-5 with TRBJ2-7, with D unresolved. Germline CDR1 reads MNHEY; CDR2 reads SVGAGI. With 0 bases removed from V and 1 base from J, the gap between germline ends came to 13 bases. The CDR3 length is 16 residues. The CDR3 sequence: CASSYSAALRSYEQYF. In nucleotides, the CDR3 is TGTGCCAGCAGTTACTCCGCGGCTCTCCGGTCCTACGAGCAGTACTTC.

The genes are TRBV7-9 and TRBJ2-5; D not resolved. The CDR3 is made up of 13 amino acids. Germline V gene lookup returns CDR1 SEHNR and CDR2 FQNEAQ (reference sequence). V shed 2 bases and J shed 5 bases, with 9 bases lying between them. The CDR3 region has the DNA TGTGCCAGCAGCTTATCTCTTGTCGAGACCCAGTACTTC. Protein: CASSLSLVETQYF. The complete variable domain, with remaining parts taken from reference TRBV7-9 and TRBJ2-5, reads DTGVSQNPRHKITKRGQNVTFRCDPISEHNRLYWYRQTLGQGPEFLTYFQNEAQLEKSRLLSDRFSAERPKGSFSTLEIQRTEQGDSAMYLCASSLSLVETQYFGPGTRLLVL.

V and J are TRBV20-1 and TRBJ2-1; D gene unclear. V shed 5 bases and J shed 2 bases, with 7 bases lying between them. This CDR3 contains 12 residues. The germline CDR1 and CDR2 sequences are DFQATT and SNEGSKA (reference sequence). The CDR3 DNA reads TGCAGTGCTGGTGGGCCCTACAATGAGCAGTTCTTC. As protein: CSAGGPYNEQFF.

The V gene is TRBV7-9, the J gene TRBJ2-1; D not certain. This CDR3 is built from 14 residues. V lost 2 bases to trimming and J lost 3 bases, with 8 bases between them. Germline V gene lookup returns CDR1 SEHNR and CDR2 FQNEAQ (reference sequence). The CDR3 loop reads CASSLIARYNEQFF. CDR3 nucleotide sequence: TGTGCCAGCAGCTTAATAGCCCGCTACAATGAGCAGTTCTTC.

The sample holds many counts of this clonotype. This chain uses TRBV29-1 with TRBJ2-3; possible D gene TRBD2, 5 bases. The CDR3 covers 12 residues. Germline V gene lookup returns CDR1 SQVTM and CDR2 ANQGSEA. V was pared by 4 bases and J by 5 bases, with 10 bases between. The CDR3 DNA sequence: TGCAGCGTTGTTCTAGCAGGAGATACGCAGTATTTT. This translates into CSVVLAGDTQYF.

This clonotype was seen only a few times. This rearrangement joins TRBV27 to TRBJ2-2, with D unclear. Trimming shortened V by 3 bases and J by 4 bases, and 9 bases separated the two germline ends. CDR1 and CDR2 (germline): MNHEY, SMNVEV (reference sequence). The CDR3 runs 14 residues. CDR3 loop: CASSFLAGTGELFF. For the CDR3, the DNA is TGTGCCAGCAGTTTTCTGGCAGGCACCGGGGAGCTGTTTTTT.

The chain employs TRBV7-2 and TRBJ1-2; 8 positions agree with TRBD1. V shed 5 bases and J 4 bases; nucleotides not matched to a gene: 9. The CDR3 contains 15 residues. Germline V gene sequence: CDR1 SGHTA, CDR2 FQGNSA. CDR3 sequence (DNA): TGTGCCAGCAGCCCCGACAGGGGATGGGGCTATGGCTACACCTTC. It is translated as CASSPDRGWGYGYTF.

This clonotype showed up many times. The genes are TRBV29-1 and TRBJ2-3, with a tentative D call TRBD2 (5 bases). The germline V gene encodes CDR1 SQVTM and CDR2 ANQGSEA. Trimming cost V 3 bases and J 4 bases, with 8 bases left between them. CDR3 length: 12 residues. The CDR3, as DNA: TGCAGCGTTGATGTCGGGGCAGATACGCAGTATTTT. Translation gives CSVDVGADTQYF.

This sequence joins TRBV6-1 and TRBJ1-2; weak D call: TRBD1 (6 bases). The CDR3 contains 14 residues. CDR1 and CDR2 from the germline V gene are MNHNS and SASEGT. V was pared by 6 bases and J by 5 bases, with 16 bases between. The CDR3 reads CASSSDRTIYGYTF. CDR3 nucleotides: TGTGCCAGCAGCTCGGACAGAACAATTTATGGCTACACCTTC.

This chain uses TRBV2 with TRBJ2-3; tentative D call: TRBD2 (7 bases). The germline V gene has CDR1 SNHLY and CDR2 FYNNEI. The CDR3 is 17 residues long. Trimming took off 5 bases at V and 3 bases at J, with 21 bases between the two ends. This chain's CDR3 is CASSPILAGAYTDTQYF. The CDR3 DNA reads TGTGCCAGCAGTCCGATCCTGGCGGGGGCCTATACAGATACGCAGTATTTT.

The table lists this clonotype with a few counts. The J gene is TRBJ1-2, the V gene TRBV5-8, with D maybe TRBD1 (6 bases). The V gene lost 4 bases and the J gene lost 2 bases, with 12 bases spanning the gap. This CDR3 has 14 amino acids. Germline CDR1 SGHTS, CDR2 YDEGEE. CDR3 sequence (DNA): TGTGCCAGCAGCGGCGGACAGCCCAACTATGGCTACACCTTC. This gives the protein CASSGGQPNYGYTF.

This clonotype was seen a handful of times. The rearrangement uses TRBV2 and TRBJ2-7, with TRBD1 matching over 9 bases. After removal of 7 bases from V and 5 bases from J, the junction contained 9 bases not matched to a gene. This CDR3 comprises 14 residues. CDR1 is SNHLY, CDR2 FYNNEI, per germline. The CDR3, as DNA: TGTGCCAGCACATTCCGGGACAGGGACCACGAGCAGTACTTC. Translation: CASTFRDRDHEQYF.

This clonotype was seen only a few times. The rearrangement joins TRBV6-5 to TRBJ2-1; 7 nucleotides align to TRBD2. The CDR3 sequence is 16 residues long. V lost 5 bases and J lost 1; bases outside the gene matches: 8. Germline V gene sequence: CDR1 MNHEY, CDR2 SVGAGI. CDR3 coding DNA: TGTGCCAGCAGTAACCGGGACTATCATTCCTACAATGAGCAGTTCTTC. Amino acid sequence: CASSNRDYHSYNEQFF.

This clonotype was detected only a few times. V and J are TRBV15 and TRBJ2-7; D possibly uses TRBD1 or TRBD2 (5 bases each). The V gene's germline CDR1 is LNHNV and CDR2 YYDKDF (reference sequence). The CDR3 spans 14 residues. Deletions cut 4 bases from V and 4 bases from J, with 14 bases between. The CDR3 nucleotides are TGTGCCACCAGCATCCGGGACGGACTTTACGAGCAGTACTTC. It yields the protein CATSIRDGLYEQYF. The full variable domain, with the rest looked up from reference TRBV15 and TRBJ2-7, is DAMVIQNPRYQVTQFGKPVTLSCSQTLNHNVMYWYQQKSSQAPKLLFHYYDKDFNNEADTPDNFQSRRPNTSFCFLDIRSPGLGDTAMYLCATSIRDGLYEQYFGPGTRLTVT.

Worth noting for this clonotype: One end of the junction fails to match germline, which may point to a read error. The chain uses TRBV20-1 and TRBJ2-1; 10 bases match TRBD2. The CDR3 contains 14 residues. CDR1 and CDR2 (germline): DFQATT, SNEGSKA (reference sequence). In DNA, the CDR3 is TGCAGTACTAGAGGTCCTAGCGGGAGAACTGAGCAGTTCTTC. The encoded protein is CSTRGPSGRTEQFF.

This clonotype was observed a handful of times. The chain combines TRBV5-1 with TRBJ1-6, with D possibly matching TRBD1 (5 bases). The CDR3 has 14 residues. Germline-derived CDR1 and CDR2 are SGHRS and YFSETQ. Trimming removed 0 bases from V and 11 bases from J, with 12 bases in between. The CDR3 is CASSLAQGRTPLHF. The CDR3 coding sequence is TGCGCCAGCAGCTTGGCTCAGGGTCGGACACCCCTCCACTTT. Full variable domain (rest looked up from reference TRBV5-1 and TRBJ1-6): KAGVTQTPRYLIKTRGQQVTLSCSPISGHRSVSWYQQTPGQGLQFLFEYFSETQRNKGNFPGRFSGRQFSNSRSEMNVSTLELGDSALYLCASSLAQGRTPLHFGNGTRLTVT.